This TCR beta chain derives from a study of blood T cell repertoires in COVID-19. Background on the study: Sites across the United States, Italy and Spain contributed samples from acute and convalescent COVID-19. T cells, B-cell-depleted T cells, or PBMCs provided the cDNA or gDNA that served as material.

Germline V CDR1 and CDR2: WNHNN, SYGVQD (reference sequence). V was pared by 5 bases and J by 3 bases, with 2 bases of the junction left unmatched. This CDR3 region has 14 residues. Assay used: immunoSEQ multiplex PCR; TCRdb lists only in-frame clones, some missing. The sample shows over 300,000 clones, over 75% of them seen only once. A word on this clone: The same CDR3 can be traced to other DNA sequences in this sample.

The participants were between about 18 and 90 years old and came from roughly 25 US areas. Assignments of participants to cohorts depended upon their own reported clinical history. The sequenced sample consisted of PBMCs or T cells enriched from blood (not recorded which). The genes are TRBV10-1 and TRBJ2-1; 9 bases are shared with TRBD2. The sequence was collected from a young woman who had recovered from COVID-19. CDR3 sequence reads: CASSRAGGYNEQFF. Written as DNA, the CDR3 is TGCGCCAGCAGTCGAGCGGGAGGCTACAATGAGCAGTTCTTC.